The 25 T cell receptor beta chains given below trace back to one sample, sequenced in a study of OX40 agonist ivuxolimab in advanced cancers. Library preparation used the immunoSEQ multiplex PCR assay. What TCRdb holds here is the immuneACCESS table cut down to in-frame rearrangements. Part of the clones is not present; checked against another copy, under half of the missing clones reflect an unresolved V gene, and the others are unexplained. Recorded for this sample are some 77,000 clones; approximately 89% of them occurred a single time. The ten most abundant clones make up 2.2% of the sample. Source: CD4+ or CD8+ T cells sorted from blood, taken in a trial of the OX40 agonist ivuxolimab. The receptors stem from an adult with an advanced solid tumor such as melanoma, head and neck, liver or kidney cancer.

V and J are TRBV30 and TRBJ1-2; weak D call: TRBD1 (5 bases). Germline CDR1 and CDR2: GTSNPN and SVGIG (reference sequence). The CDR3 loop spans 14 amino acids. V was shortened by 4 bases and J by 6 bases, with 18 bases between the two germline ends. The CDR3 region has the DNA TGTGCCTGGATTCGGGACTTTTTCAGCCATGGCTACACCTTC. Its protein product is CAWIRDFFSHGYTF.

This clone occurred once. The CDR3 is CASRDGAITDTQYF. CDR3 DNA sequence: TGTGCCAGCCGGGACGGAGCCATCACAGATACGCAGTATTTT. The V and J genes are TRBV6-5 and TRBJ2-3; TRBD1 or TRBD2 may be the D gene (5 bases each). CDR1 is MNHEY, CDR2 SVGAGI, per germline. V dropped 8 bases and J dropped 2 bases, with 14 bases sitting between them. CDR3 length: 14 residues.

This CDR3 reads CASSHPSIAGTGEQYF. Here the CDR3 DNA reads TGTGCCAGCAGTCACCCATCTATAGCGGGGACCGGCGAGCAGTACTTC. The rearrangement links TRBV5-4 to TRBJ2-7; the match to TRBD2 covers 8 bases. Losses at the gene ends were 5 bases for V and 6 bases for J; bases not matched to a gene: 16. This CDR3 has 16 residues. Looked up from germline, CDR1 is SGHNT and CDR2 is YYREEE (reference sequence).

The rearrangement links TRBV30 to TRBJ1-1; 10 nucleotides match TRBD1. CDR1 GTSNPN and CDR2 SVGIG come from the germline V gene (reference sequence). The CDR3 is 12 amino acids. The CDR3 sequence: CAFRDRGTEAFF. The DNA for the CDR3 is TGTGCTTTCCGGGACAGGGGCACTGAAGCTTTCTTT.

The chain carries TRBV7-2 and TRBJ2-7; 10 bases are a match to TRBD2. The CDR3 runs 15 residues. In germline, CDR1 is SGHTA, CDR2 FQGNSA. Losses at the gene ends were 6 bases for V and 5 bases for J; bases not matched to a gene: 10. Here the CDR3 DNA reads TGTGCCAGCAGACCCGGTAGCGGGGGGCGGCACGAGCAGTACTTC. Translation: CASRPGSGGRHEQYF.

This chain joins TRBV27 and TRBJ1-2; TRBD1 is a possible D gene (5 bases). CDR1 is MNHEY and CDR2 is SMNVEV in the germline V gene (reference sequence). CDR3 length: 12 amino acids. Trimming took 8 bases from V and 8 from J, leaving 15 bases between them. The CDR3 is CASRGQGGGYTF. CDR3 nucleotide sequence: TGTGCCAGCCGAGGGCAGGGTGGGGGCTACACCTTC.

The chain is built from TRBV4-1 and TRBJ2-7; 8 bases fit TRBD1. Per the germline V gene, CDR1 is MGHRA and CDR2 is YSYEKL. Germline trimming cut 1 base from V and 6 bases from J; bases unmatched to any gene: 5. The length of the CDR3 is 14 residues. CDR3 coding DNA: TGCGCCAGCAGCCAAGTGCCCACAGGGGGCGAGCAGTACTTC. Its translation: CASSQVPTGGEQYF.

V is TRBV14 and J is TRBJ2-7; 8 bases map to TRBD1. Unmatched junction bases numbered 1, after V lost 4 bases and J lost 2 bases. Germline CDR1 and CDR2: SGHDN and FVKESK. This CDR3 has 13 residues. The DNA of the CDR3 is TGTGCCAGCAGCCCGGACAGGGCCTACGAGCAGTACTTC. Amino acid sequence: CASSPDRAYEQYF.

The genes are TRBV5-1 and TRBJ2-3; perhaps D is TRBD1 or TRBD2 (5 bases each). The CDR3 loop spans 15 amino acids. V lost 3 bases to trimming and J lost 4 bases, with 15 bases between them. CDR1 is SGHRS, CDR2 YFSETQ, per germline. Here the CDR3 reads CASSYAGTHSDTQYF. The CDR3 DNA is TGCGCCAGCAGCTACGCCGGGACCCACTCAGATACGCAGTATTTT.

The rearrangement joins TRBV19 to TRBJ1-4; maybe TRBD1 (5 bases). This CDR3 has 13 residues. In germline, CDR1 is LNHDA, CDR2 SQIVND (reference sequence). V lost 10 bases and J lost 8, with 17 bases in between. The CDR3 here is CATGQGWREKLFF. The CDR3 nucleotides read TGTGCCACGGGTCAGGGCTGGAGGGAAAAACTGTTTTTT.

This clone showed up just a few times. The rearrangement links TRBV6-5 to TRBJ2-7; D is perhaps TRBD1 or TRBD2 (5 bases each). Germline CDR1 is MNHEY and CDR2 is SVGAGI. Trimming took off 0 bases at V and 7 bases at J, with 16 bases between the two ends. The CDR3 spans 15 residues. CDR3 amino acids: CASSYSGVEGKEQYF. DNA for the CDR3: TGTGCCAGCAGTTACTCGGGGGTTGAGGGCAAGGAGCAGTACTTC.

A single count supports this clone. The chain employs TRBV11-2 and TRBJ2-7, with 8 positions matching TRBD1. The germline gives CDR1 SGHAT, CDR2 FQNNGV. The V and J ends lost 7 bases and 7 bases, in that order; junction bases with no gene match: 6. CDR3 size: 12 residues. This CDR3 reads CASNPQGGEQYF. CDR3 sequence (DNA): TGTGCCAGCAACCCACAGGGGGGAGAGCAGTACTTC.

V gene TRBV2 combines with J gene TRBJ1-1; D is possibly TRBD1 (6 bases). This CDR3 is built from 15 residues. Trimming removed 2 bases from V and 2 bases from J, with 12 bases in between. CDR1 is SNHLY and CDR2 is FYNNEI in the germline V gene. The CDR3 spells CASSERGGPNTEAFF. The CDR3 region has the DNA TGTGCCAGCAGTGAAAGGGGGGGGCCCAACACTGAAGCTTTCTTT.

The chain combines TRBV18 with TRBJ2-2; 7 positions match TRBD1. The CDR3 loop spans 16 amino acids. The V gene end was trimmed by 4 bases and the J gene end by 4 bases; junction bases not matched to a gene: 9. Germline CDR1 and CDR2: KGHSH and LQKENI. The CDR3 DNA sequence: TGTGCCAGCTCACTAAAGGACAGGTCGAGCACCGGGGAGCTGTTTTTT. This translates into CASSLKDRSSTGELFF.

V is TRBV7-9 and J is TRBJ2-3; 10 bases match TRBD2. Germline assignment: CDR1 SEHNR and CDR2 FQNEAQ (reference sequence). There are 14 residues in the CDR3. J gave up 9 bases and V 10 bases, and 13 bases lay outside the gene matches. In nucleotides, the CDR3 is TGTGCCACTGATCTGAGCGGGAGGGCCGGGACGCAGTATTTT. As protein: CATDLSGRAGTQYF.

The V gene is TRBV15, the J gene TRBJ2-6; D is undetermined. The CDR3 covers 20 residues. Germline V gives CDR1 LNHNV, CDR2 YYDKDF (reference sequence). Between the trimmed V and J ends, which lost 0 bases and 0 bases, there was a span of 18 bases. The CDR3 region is CATSRDPRPGLRSGANVLTF. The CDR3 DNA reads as TGTGCCACCAGCAGAGATCCGAGGCCAGGCCTACGCTCTGGGGCCAACGTCCTGACTTTC.

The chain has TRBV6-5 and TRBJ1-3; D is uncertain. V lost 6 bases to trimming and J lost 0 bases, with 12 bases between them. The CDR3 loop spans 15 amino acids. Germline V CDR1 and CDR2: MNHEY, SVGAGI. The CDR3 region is CASRETSSSGNTIYF. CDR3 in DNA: TGTGCCAGCAGAGAGACATCGAGCTCTGGAAACACCATATATTTT.

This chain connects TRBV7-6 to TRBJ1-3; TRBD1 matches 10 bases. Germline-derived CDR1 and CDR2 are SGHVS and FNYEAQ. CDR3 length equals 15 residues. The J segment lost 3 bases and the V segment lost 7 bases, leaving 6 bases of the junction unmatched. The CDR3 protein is CASTPTGGSGNTIYF. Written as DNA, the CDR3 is TGTGCCAGCACCCCGACAGGGGGCAGTGGAAACACCATATATTTT.

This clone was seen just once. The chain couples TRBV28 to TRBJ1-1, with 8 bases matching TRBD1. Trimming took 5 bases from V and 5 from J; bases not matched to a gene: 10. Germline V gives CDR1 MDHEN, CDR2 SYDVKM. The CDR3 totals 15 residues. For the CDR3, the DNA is TGTGCCAGCAGTACTCTCAGGGGGCTCGGTACTGAAGCTTTCTTT. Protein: CASSTLRGLGTEAFF.

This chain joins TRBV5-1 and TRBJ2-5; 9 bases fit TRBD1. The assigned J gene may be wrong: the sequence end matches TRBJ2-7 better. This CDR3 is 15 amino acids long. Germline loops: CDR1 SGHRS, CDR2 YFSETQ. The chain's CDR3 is CASTLGGTGSSEQYF. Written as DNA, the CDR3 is TGCGCCAGCACCCTGGGCGGGACAGGGAGCTCCGAGCAGTACTTC.

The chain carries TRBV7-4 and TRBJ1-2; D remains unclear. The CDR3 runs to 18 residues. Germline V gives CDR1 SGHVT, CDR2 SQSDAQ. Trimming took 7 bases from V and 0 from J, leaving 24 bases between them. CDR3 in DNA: TGTGCCAGCACCAACCCGTGGCGTCTCACTACAGCTAACTATGGCTACACCTTC. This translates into CASTNPWRLTTANYGYTF.

The chain's CDR3 is CASSSTATGKQFF. In DNA, the CDR3 is TGTGCCAGCAGCTCAACCGCAACGGGGAAGCAGTTCTTC. The chain links TRBV7-3 to TRBJ2-1; TRBD2 might be the D (5 bases). V was pared by 4 bases and J by 11 bases, with 15 bases between. The CDR3 consists of 13 residues. CDR1 SGHTA and CDR2 FQGTGA come from the germline V gene.

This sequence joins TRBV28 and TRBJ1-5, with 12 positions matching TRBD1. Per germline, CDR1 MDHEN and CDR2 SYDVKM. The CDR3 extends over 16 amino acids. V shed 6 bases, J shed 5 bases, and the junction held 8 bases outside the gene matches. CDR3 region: CASRRTGTGGYQPQHF. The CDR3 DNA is TGTGCCAGCAGACGAACCGGGACAGGGGGCTATCAGCCCCAGCATTTT. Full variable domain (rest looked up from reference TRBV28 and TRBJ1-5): DVKVTQSSRYLVKRTGEKVFLECVQDMDHENMFWYRQDPGLGLRLIYFSYDVKMKEKGDIPEGYSVSREKKERFSLILESASTNQTSMYLCASRRTGTGGYQPQHFGDGTRLSIL.

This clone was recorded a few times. The CDR3 DNA reads as TGTGCCAGCGTCACGACGGATTCGTATGGCTACACCTTC. Its protein is CASVTTDSYGYTF. This sequence joins TRBV28 and TRBJ1-2; D call uncertain. The CDR3 sequence is 13 residues long. The germline V gene has CDR1 MDHEN and CDR2 SYDVKM. Trimming took 8 bases from V and 5 from J, leaving 15 bases between them.

CDR3 sequence: CASSAGAMNTEAFF. The CDR3 DNA reads as TGTGCCAGCAGCGCAGGGGCAATGAACACTGAAGCTTTCTTT. The gene calls are TRBV11-3 and TRBJ1-1; perhaps TRBD1 as D (6 bases). CDR1 is SGHNT, CDR2 YENEEA, per germline. The CDR3 consists of 14 residues. The ends were cut back, 5 bases at V and 0 bases at J, with 10 bases in the middle.